Below, 18 T cell receptor beta chains from the same sample are listed, as sequenced in a study of CD8 T cell repertoires and HIV-1 epitope variants (dated by TCRdb to 2020 to 2022). Their specific antigens are unknown. Receptors were amplified or captured by the immunoSEQ multiplex PCR assay. What TCRdb holds here is the immuneACCESS table cut down to in-frame rearrangements. Part of the clones is not present; checked against another copy, under half of the missing clones reflect an unresolved V gene, and the others are unexplained. A total of roughly 5,700 clones appear in this sample, around three fifths of them only once. The ten biggest clones cover roughly 43% of the sample. Sequenced: cultured CD8+ T cells derived from PBMCs. These receptors all come from a male donor with HIV.

The chain joins TRBV13 to TRBJ2-2; D call uncertain. Germline CDR1 PRHDT, CDR2 FYEKMQ (reference sequence). The germline V and J ends were trimmed by 5 bases and 5 bases, with 18 bases remaining between them. This CDR3 is 16 amino acids long. The CDR3 DNA sequence: TGTGCCAGCAGCACACGAGGCTCGGGTCGGACCGGGGAGCTGTTTTTT. Its protein is CASSTRGSGRTGELFF. Filled out from reference TRBV13 and TRBJ2-2, the complete variable domain reads AAGVIQSPRHLIKEKRETATLKCYPIPRHDTVYWYQQGPGQDPQFLISFYEKMQSDKGSIPDRFSAQQFSDYHSELNMSSLELGDSALYFCASSTRGSGRTGELFFGEGSRLTVL.

The chain couples TRBV27 to TRBJ1-1, with D unclear. This CDR3 comprises 13 residues. Trimming pared 7 bases from V and 6 bases from J, leaving 15 bases between. The V gene's germline CDR1 is MNHEY and CDR2 SMNVEV (reference sequence). The CDR3 loop is CASTSSLGSEAFF. In nucleotides, the CDR3 is TGTGCCAGCACCTCGTCATTGGGTTCTGAAGCTTTCTTT.

The J gene is TRBJ2-7, the V gene TRBV5-6, with 9 bases lining up with TRBD1. Germline values: CDR1 SGHDT, CDR2 YYEEEE. J was trimmed by 3 bases and V by 3 bases; bases with no gene match: 7. This CDR3 is built from 15 residues. As DNA, the CDR3 is TGTGCCAGCAGCTCCGGGACAGGGAAGATCTACGAGCAGTACTTC. Protein: CASSSGTGKIYEQYF.

The chain is built from TRBV29-1 and TRBJ2-2; D remains unclear. The ends were cut back, 7 bases at V and 1 base at J, with 10 bases in the middle. Germline values: CDR1 SQVTM, CDR2 ANQGSEA. The CDR3 is 13 residues long. DNA of the CDR3: TGCAGCGGTAGGACGGAGAACACCGGGGAGCTGTTTTTT. Translation: CSGRTENTGELFF.

This clone was found a few times. This chain uses TRBV9 with TRBJ1-4, with a weak D call TRBD1 (5 bases). Germline CDR1 SGDLS, CDR2 YYNGEE. Trimming left V 3 bases short and J 4 bases short, with 13 bases between. This CDR3 is built from 15 residues. Here the CDR3 reads CASSGTGTGNEKLFF. CDR3 sequence (DNA): TGTGCCAGCAGCGGCACCGGGACTGGTAATGAAAAACTGTTTTTT.

The chain is built from TRBV11-2 and TRBJ1-1, with a weak D call TRBD1 (6 bases). This CDR3 is 16 amino acids long. Germline V gives CDR1 SGHAT, CDR2 FQNNGV. V was pared by 3 bases and J by 4 bases, with 18 bases between. The CDR3 region has the DNA TGTGCCAGCAGCTTCGCGGGGGCTGGTTATGGCACTGAAGCTTTCTTT. The encoded protein is CASSFAGAGYGTEAFF.

This chain links TRBV27 with TRBJ1-3; possible D gene TRBD1, 6 bases. Looked up from germline, CDR1 is MNHEY and CDR2 is SMNVEV (reference sequence). The CDR3 spans 15 residues. V was clipped by 4 bases and J by 4 bases, with 14 bases between them. The CDR3 spells CASSSTGWEGNTIYF. In DNA form, the CDR3 reads TGTGCCAGCAGTTCGACAGGCTGGGAAGGAAACACCATATATTTT.

The chain uses TRBV19 and TRBJ2-1; maybe TRBD2 (6 bases). The CDR3 has 15 amino acids. V gave up 5 bases and J gave up 0 bases, with 11 bases separating them. CDR1 and CDR2 from the germline V gene are LNHDA and SQIVND (reference sequence). Written as DNA, the CDR3 is TGTGCCAGTAGTGTGGACGGGAGCTCCTACAATGAGCAGTTCTTC. It is translated as CASSVDGSSYNEQFF.

The rearrangement joins TRBV7-9 to TRBJ1-4; D is undetermined. Trimming shortened V by 1 base and J by 7 bases, and 7 bases separated the two germline ends. This CDR3 has 13 residues. CDR1 and CDR2 (germline): SEHNR, FQNEAQ (reference sequence). In DNA, the CDR3 is TGTGCCAGCAGCTTAGTGGGAACTGAAAAACTGTTTTTT. Translated, it gives CASSLVGTEKLFF. The variable domain in full, with the rest retrieved from reference TRBV7-9 and TRBJ1-4, is DTGVSQNPRHKITKRGQNVTFRCDPISEHNRLYWYRQTLGQGPEFLTYFQNEAQLEKSRLLSDRFSAERPKGSFSTLEIQRTEQGDSAMYLCASSLVGTEKLFFGSGTQLSVL.

The chain joins TRBV9 to TRBJ2-7; 9 bases are shared with TRBD1. The CDR3 sequence is 14 residues long. J gave up 2 bases and V 4 bases, and 4 bases lay outside the gene matches. Germline CDR1 and CDR2: SGDLS and YYNGEE. The CDR3 is CASSLGQGPYEQYF. CDR3 bases: TGTGCCAGCAGCTTGGGACAGGGCCCCTACGAGCAGTACTTC.

This chain uses TRBV27 with TRBJ2-3; perhaps D is TRBD1 or TRBD2 (6 bases each). This CDR3 contains 15 residues. Germline V gene sequence: CDR1 MNHEY, CDR2 SMNVEV (reference sequence). Trimming cost V 5 bases and J 6 bases, with 18 bases left between them. The CDR3: CASSAWGGGGDTQYF. The DNA of the CDR3 is TGTGCCAGCAGTGCCTGGGGAGGAGGGGGGGATACGCAGTATTTT.

The V call is TRBV2, the J call TRBJ2-1; weak D call: TRBD1 (6 bases). Germline V gives CDR1 SNHLY, CDR2 FYNNEI. Trimming removed 0 bases at V and 7 bases at J, with 13 bases between. This CDR3 contains 15 residues. CDR3 nucleotide sequence: TGTGCCAGCAGTGAAGCGCGAGAGGGGGAAAATGAGCAGTTCTTC. Its protein is CASSEAREGENEQFF.

This chain joins TRBV6-5 and TRBJ1-5; the match to TRBD1 covers 8 bases. The germline V gene has CDR1 MNHEY and CDR2 SVGAGI. The CDR3 is 14 amino acids. V lost 6 bases, J lost 7 bases, and 8 bases stayed unmatched. The CDR3: CASRSGQGKQPQHF. CDR3 DNA: TGTGCCAGCAGATCCGGACAGGGAAAACAGCCCCAGCATTTT.

The chain has TRBV25-1 and TRBJ2-2; D unresolved. The CDR3 is 11 amino acids. Germline lookup yields CDR1 MGHDK and CDR2 SYGVNS. V lost 7 bases to trimming and J lost 8 bases, with 8 bases between them. CDR3 in amino acids: CASTFHGELFF. DNA of the CDR3: TGTGCCAGCACCTTTCATGGGGAGCTGTTTTTT.

The chain recombines TRBV5-4 with TRBJ2-1, with D hard to call. V was trimmed by 3 bases and J by 10 bases, leaving 11 bases between them. CDR1 SGHNT and CDR2 YYREEE come from the germline V gene (reference sequence). This CDR3 is built from 12 residues. In DNA form, the CDR3 reads TGTGCCAGCAGCTCACGTACTTGGGAGCAGTTCTTC. Its translation: CASSSRTWEQFF.

The chain joins TRBV5-6 to TRBJ2-5, with 9 bases lining up with TRBD2. The CDR3 sequence is 16 residues long. After removal of 1 base from V and 3 bases from J, the junction contained 7 bases not matched to a gene. The V gene's germline CDR1 is SGHDT and CDR2 YYEEEE. CDR3 region: CASSLSLERGEETQYF. DNA of the CDR3: TGTGCCAGCAGCTTGAGTTTAGAGCGGGGGGAAGAGACCCAGTACTTC. Based on the CDR3 plus reference TRBV5-6 and TRBJ2-5, the full variable domain is DAGVTQSPTHLIKTRGQQVTLRCSPKSGHDTVSWYQQALGQGPQFIFQYYEEEERQRGNFPDRFSGHQFPNYSSELNVNALLLGDSALYLCASSLSLERGEETQYFGPGTRLLVL.

The chain couples TRBV7-9 to TRBJ2-3; D not resolved. The V end was cut by 1 base, the J end by 1 base, with 9 bases between. There are 15 residues in the CDR3. In germline, CDR1 is SEHNR, CDR2 FQNEAQ (reference sequence). The DNA for the CDR3 is TGTGCCAGCAGCTTAGTTGAGCAGCGCACAGATACGCAGTATTTT. The encoded protein is CASSLVEQRTDTQYF.

V is TRBV6-1 and J is TRBJ2-7; perhaps TRBD1 as D (6 bases). The V and J ends lost 2 bases and 3 bases respectively, with 14 bases between them. CDR3 size: 15 residues. From germline, CDR1 is MNHNS and CDR2 SASEGT. CDR3 sequence reads: CASSELAGVFYEQYF. The CDR3 DNA sequence: TGTGCCAGCAGTGAACTCGCAGGGGTCTTCTACGAGCAGTACTTC.